This note documents a single TCR beta chain sequence. The clone's antigen remains unknown. No quality values exist for individual bases; no much larger clone is one base distant. The entry originates in a study of metastatic and nonmetastatic thyroid tumors (dated by TCRdb to about 2020). Context from the whole study: For patients with malignant and with benign thyroid disease, the researchers compared repertoires between peripheral blood samples and tumor or nodule tissue samples. The full study reports these points: TCR beta diversity was reported as significantly higher in malignant tumors than in benign nodules, in both blood and tumor samples.

Preparation of the library involved PCR. Sequencing took place on an Illumina HiSeq 4000. High-throughput sequencing was used to profile the TCR beta-chain CDR3 region of every patient. As for the original processing: The researchers built a classifier to tell apart papillary thyroid cancer patients with distant metastasis, based on CDR3 differences among clinicopathological groups. To measure repertoire diversity the researchers used the Shannon index, while the Morisita-Horn index served to gauge how similar the tumor and blood repertoires were. In TCRdb, the public reads were trimmed at Q25 with fastp and aligned with MiXCR, with productive beta chains retained. TCRdb, not the authors, supplied the V and J calls. This sample holds 20,000 to 25,000 clones; 20% were observed only once. The ten largest account for roughly 28% of the sample. Before undergoing thyroid surgery, none of the patients had been given any kind of treatment. The study retrospectively analysed patient clinical samples collected from about 2012 to 2019 using T-cell receptor beta sequencing.

The sequenced sample consisted of blood. The clonotype originates from a female donor with papillary thyroid cancer or a benign thyroid nodule (not recorded which). Some clones in this sample may be carry-over from other donors' samples.

CDR3 sequence: CASSEPGTTGRGSYNEQFF. The nucleotide sequence is TGTGCCAGCAGCGAACCCGGGACTACAGGACGCGGATCCTACAATGAGCAGTTCTTC. The chain joins TRBV2 to TRBJ2-1, and 7 bases in between align with TRBD2. CDR1 and CDR2 were assigned from the germline V gene as SNHLY and FYNNEI. V is pruned by 6 bases and J by 1 base, leaving 18 bases of the junction without a gene match. The CDR3 contains 19 residues, cysteine and phenylalanine counted. Only the CDR3 DNA is retained, 57 bases long and in frame from the first base. Beyond the CDR3, the reference TRBV2 and TRBJ2-1 genes provide the residues; the full variable domain reads: EPEVTQTPSHQVTQMGQEVILRCVPISNHLYFYWYRQILGQKVEFLVSFYNNEISEKSEIFDDQFSVERPDGSNFTLKIRSTKLEDSAMYFCASSEPGTTGRGSYNEQFFGPGTRLTVL.